The rows below give T cell receptor beta chains drawn from one sample of a study of T cell responses to AZD1222 COVID-19 vaccine. Generated by immunoSEQ multiplex PCR, the TCRdb table keeps only in-frame clones and is missing some. The table records around 100,000 clones, roughly nine tenths of them present only once. The sample was peripheral blood, taken 28 days after the second AZD1222 dose. These receptors came from an adult who received the AZD1222 COVID-19 vaccine. CDR3s include the opening cysteine and the closing phenylalanine or tryptophan. The D gene is left open where the match is weak. For some rows the clone size is stated as once, few or many, or as a class when expanded; others skip it.

>TRBD2|TRBV24-1|.|TRBJ2-2
TGTGCCACCAGTGATCAAGTAGCGGGAGTTCCCCCCGGGGAGCTGTTTTTT
CATSDQVAGVPPGELFF
>.|TRBV12-3/TRBV12-4|.|TRBJ2-3
TGTGCCAGCAGTACCCCGCCTTCAGATACGCAGTATTTT
CASSTPPSDTQYF
>.|TRBV6-2/TRBV6-3|.|TRBJ2-2
TGTGCCAGCAGTTACGGGAATCAGGCCGGGGAGCTGTTTTTT
CASSYGNQAGELFF
>.|TRBV7-9|.|TRBJ1-3
TGTGCCAGCTCCGTCCTGGGACGGGGAGTCTCTGGAAACACCATATATTTT
CASSVLGRGVSGNTIYF
>TRBD2|TRBV19|.|TRBJ2-7
TGTGCCAGTAGTTCCTCCCCGTGGAACCCCTCGTCCGCGGGAGTTCCCTACGAGCAGTACTTC
CASSSSPWNPSSAGVPYEQYF
>TRBD2|TRBV4-1|once|TRBJ2-7
TGCGCCAGCAGCCAGAATGCGGGAGGTGGCGAGCAGTACTTC
CASSQNAGGGEQYF
>.|TRBV29-1|once|TRBJ1-5
TGCAGCGTTGTAGGGGGGGGCGGTCAGCCCCAGCATTTT
CSVVGGGGQPQHF
>.|TRBV28|.|TRBJ1-4
TGTGCCAGCCAGAGAGGGTTGGGTAATGAAAAACTGTTTTTT
CASQRGLGNEKLFF
>.|TRBV30|.|TRBJ2-7
TGTGCCTGGAGGGTACAGGGCTACGAGCAGTACTTC
CAWRVQGYEQYF
>TRBD1|TRBV30|.|TRBJ2-7
TGTGCCCGGAGTAAGGACAGGGGGCGCGAGCAGTACTTC
CARSKDRGREQYF
>TRBD1|TRBV9|.|TRBJ2-2
TGTGCCAGCAGCATAGTGGCAGGGGGTTATTCCGGGGAGCTGTTTTTT
CASSIVAGGYSGELFF
>.|TRBV14|.|TRBJ2-7
TGTGCCAGCAGCCCCACCCCCTACGAGCAGTACTTC
CASSPTPYEQYF
>TRBD1|TRBV11-2|once|TRBJ1-1
TGTGCCAGCAGCCATAGACAGGGACGGTACACTGAAGCTTTCTTT
CASSHRQGRYTEAFF
>TRBD1|TRBV27|.|TRBJ2-2
TGTGCCAGCAGTTTAAGACAGGGTATCACCGGGGAGCTGTTTTTT
CASSLRQGITGELFF
>TRBD1|TRBV19|.|TRBJ1-5
TGTGCCAGTAGTATTCGACAGGGTGAAGGCAATCAGCCCCAGCATTTT
CASSIRQGEGNQPQHF
>.|TRBV6-5|.|TRBJ1-2
TGTGCCAGCAGCTCTACAGGGATAGCTAACTATGGCTACACCTTC
CASSSTGIANYGYTF
>TRBD1|TRBV30|.|TRBJ1-6
TGTGCCTGGAGCGCTGGGACAGTCTATAATTCACCCCTCCACTTT
CAWSAGTVYNSPLHF
>.|TRBV29-1|few|TRBJ1-1
TGCAGCGTTCACAGAGATGCGAACACTGAAGCTTTCTTT
CSVHRDANTEAFF
>.|TRBV5-6|.|TRBJ2-3
TGTGCCAGCAGCTGGGGACCGAATCCCACAGATACGCAGTATTTT
CASSWGPNPTDTQYF
>.|TRBV7-3|once|TRBJ1-6
TGTGCCAGCAGCTCTCTGGCAGGGACCGACTCACCCCTCCACTTT
CASSSLAGTDSPLHF
>TRBD1|TRBV6-4|few|TRBJ2-1
TGTGCCAGCAGTGACAAACTGACAGGGGGCGATGAGCAGTTCTTC
CASSDKLTGGDEQFF
>.|TRBV6-5|.|TRBJ1-1
TGTGCCAGCAGTTACAACCAAGTGGCTTTCTTT
CASSYNQVAFF
>.|TRBV19|.|TRBJ2-1
TGTGCCAGTAGTATTCTCGCGGGGAATGAGCAGTTCTTC
CASSILAGNEQFF
>.|TRBV4-2|.|TRBJ1-5
TGTGCCAGCAGCCAAGATAAGGGAATAAATCAGCCCCAGCATTTT
CASSQDKGINQPQHF
>.|TRBV19|.|TRBJ2-7
TGTGCCAGATTAACGGGACCCATGAGCGAGCAGTACTTC
CARLTGPMSEQYF
>TRBD1|TRBV11-3|.|TRBJ2-5
TGTGCCAGCAGCAAGAGAGGACAGGGAGAGACCCAGTACTTC
CASSKRGQGETQYF
>TRBD2|TRBV7-2|.|TRBJ2-1
TGTGCCAGCAGCGTCAGCGGGAGGGCCTGGAATGAGCAGTTCTTC
CASSVSGRAWNEQFF
>.|TRBV28|.|TRBJ2-7
TGTGCCAGCAGTTTCTCGGCGGGCCGAGACAGCTCCTACGAGCAGTACTTC
CASSFSAGRDSSYEQYF
>TRBD2|TRBV6-4|.|TRBJ2-3
TGTGCCAGCAGTGCTAGCGGTCTAATTACAGATACGCAGTATTTT
CASSASGLITDTQYF
>.|TRBV3-1/TRBV3-2|once|TRBJ2-3
TGTGCCAGCAGCCAAACGGGTACGCAGTATTTT
CASSQTGTQYF
>.|TRBV9|.|TRBJ2-1
TGTGCCAGCAGCGCCGGAGCGGACTCCTACAATGAGCAGTTCTTC
CASSAGADSYNEQFF
>.|TRBV15|.|TRBJ2-3
TGTGCCACCAGCAGGGACGGACTAGATACGCAGTATTTT
CATSRDGLDTQYF
>.|TRBV6-2/TRBV6-3|.|TRBJ2-7
TGTGCCAGCAGCCGCTTACATACCTACGAGCAGTACTTC
CASSRLHTYEQYF
>.|TRBV27|.|TRBJ2-2
TGTGCCAGCCATCAGACGGGACAATATTTGACCGGGGAGCTGTTTTTT
CASHQTGQYLTGELFF
>TRBD2|TRBV28|few|TRBJ2-7
TGTGCCAGCAGGTCGGGACTAGCGTTTAGCTCCTACGAGCAGTACTTC
CASRSGLAFSSYEQYF
>.|TRBV19|.|TRBJ1-1
TGTGCCAGTAGTATTGCGCGACACCCGAACACTGAAGCTTTCTTT
CASSIARHPNTEAFF
>TRBD1|TRBV5-1|once|TRBJ2-2
TGCGCCAGCAGCTTGGACAGGGGTTCAACCGGGGAGCTGTTTTTT
CASSLDRGSTGELFF
>.|TRBV24-1|.|TRBJ1-5
TGTGCCACCAGTGATTCAACAGGGTATCAGCCCCAGCATTTT
CATSDSTGYQPQHF
>.|TRBV19|once|TRBJ2-3
TGTGCCAGTCACCTTGCGGGAACCAATACGCAGTATTTT
CASHLAGTNTQYF
>.|TRBV7-3|.|TRBJ1-4
TGTGCCGGAGGGATGGTGTTTTTT
CAGGMVFF
>.|TRBV19|.|TRBJ1-6
TGTGCCAGTAGTTTATCAGACGGGGTATGGGATTCACCCCTCCACTTT
CASSLSDGVWDSPLHF
>.|TRBV27|.|TRBJ2-5
TGTGCCAGCAGTCTCATCACAGGATCCCAAGAGACCCAGTACTTC
CASSLITGSQETQYF
>TRBD1|TRBV3-1/TRBV3-2|.|TRBJ1-2
TGTGCCAGCAGCCCATTCGGACAGGGCGGCGCTGGCTACACCTTC
CASSPFGQGGAGYTF
>TRBD1|TRBV5-4|.|TRBJ2-7
TGTGCCAGCAGCTTGGTACAGGGGATTGACGAGCAGTACTTC
CASSLVQGIDEQYF
>TRBD1|TRBV27|.|TRBJ1-4
TGTGCCAGCAGTTTATCCCCGACAGGGAATGAAAAACTGTTTTTT
CASSLSPTGNEKLFF
>.|TRBV12-3/TRBV12-4|.|TRBJ1-5
TGTGCCAGCAGTTTCTCGGAGATTCAGCCCCAGCATTTT
CASSFSEIQPQHF
>.|TRBV29-1|.|TRBJ1-1
TGCAGCGTTGAATCCTCGGCTTCGTACACTGAAGCTTTCTTT
CSVESSASYTEAFF
>TRBD1|TRBV28|few|TRBJ2-7
TGTGCCAGCAGTTTATGGAAAAGACAGGGATACGAGCAGTACTTC
CASSLWKRQGYEQYF
>.|TRBV18|.|TRBJ2-5
TGTGCCAGCTCACGGAGGTATGACCACAGGGGAGGTGAGACCCAGTACTTC
CASSRRYDHRGGETQYF
>.|TRBV5-4|.|TRBJ2-7
TGTGCCAGCAGCTTGATTGGAGGCTCCTACGAGCAGTACTTC
CASSLIGGSYEQYF